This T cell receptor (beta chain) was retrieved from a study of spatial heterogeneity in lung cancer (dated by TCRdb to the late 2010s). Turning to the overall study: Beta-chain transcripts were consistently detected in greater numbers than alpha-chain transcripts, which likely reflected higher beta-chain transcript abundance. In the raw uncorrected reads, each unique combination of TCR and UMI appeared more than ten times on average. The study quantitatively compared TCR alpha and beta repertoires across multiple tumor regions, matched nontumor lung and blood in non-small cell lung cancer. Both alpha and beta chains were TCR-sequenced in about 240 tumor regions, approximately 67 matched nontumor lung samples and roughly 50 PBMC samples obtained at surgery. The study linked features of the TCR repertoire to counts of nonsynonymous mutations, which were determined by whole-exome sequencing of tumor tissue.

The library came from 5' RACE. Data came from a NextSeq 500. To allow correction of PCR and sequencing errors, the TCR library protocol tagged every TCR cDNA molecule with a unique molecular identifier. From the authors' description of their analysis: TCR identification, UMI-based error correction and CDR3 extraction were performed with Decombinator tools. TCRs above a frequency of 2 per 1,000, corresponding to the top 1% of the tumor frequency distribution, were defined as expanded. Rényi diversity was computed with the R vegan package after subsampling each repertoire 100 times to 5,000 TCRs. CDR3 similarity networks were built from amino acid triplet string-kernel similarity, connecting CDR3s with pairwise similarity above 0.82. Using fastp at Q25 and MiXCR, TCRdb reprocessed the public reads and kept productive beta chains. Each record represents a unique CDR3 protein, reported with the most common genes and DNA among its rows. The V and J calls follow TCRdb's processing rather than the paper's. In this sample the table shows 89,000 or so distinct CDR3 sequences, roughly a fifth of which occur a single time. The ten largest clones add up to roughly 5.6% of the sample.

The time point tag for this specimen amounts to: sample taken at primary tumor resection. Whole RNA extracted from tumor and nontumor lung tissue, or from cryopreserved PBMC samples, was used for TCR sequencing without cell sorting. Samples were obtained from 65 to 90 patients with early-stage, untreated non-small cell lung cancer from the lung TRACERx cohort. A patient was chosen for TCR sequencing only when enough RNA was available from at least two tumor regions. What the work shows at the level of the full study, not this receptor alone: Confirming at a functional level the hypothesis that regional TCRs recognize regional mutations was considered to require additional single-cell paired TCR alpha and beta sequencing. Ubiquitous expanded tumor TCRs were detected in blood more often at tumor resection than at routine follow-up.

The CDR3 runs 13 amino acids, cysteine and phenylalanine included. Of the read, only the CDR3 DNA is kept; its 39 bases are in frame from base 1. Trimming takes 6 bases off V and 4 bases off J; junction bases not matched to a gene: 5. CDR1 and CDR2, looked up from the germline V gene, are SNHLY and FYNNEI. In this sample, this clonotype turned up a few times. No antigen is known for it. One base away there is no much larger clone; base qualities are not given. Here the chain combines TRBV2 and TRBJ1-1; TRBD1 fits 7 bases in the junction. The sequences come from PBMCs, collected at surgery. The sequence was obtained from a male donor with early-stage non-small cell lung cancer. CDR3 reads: CASRFDRATEAFF. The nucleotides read TGTGCCAGCAGATTCGACAGGGCCACTGAAGCTTTCTTT.